This TCR beta chain derives from a study of T cell changes during pregnancy in multiple sclerosis. Assay used: immunoSEQ multiplex PCR; TCRdb lists only in-frame clones, some missing. The sample holds 75,000 to 90,000 clones; more than 80% are singletons and the top ten take 0.21%. Deletions cut 4 bases from V and 3 bases from J, with 7 bases between. This CDR3 has 12 amino acids. Germline V lookup: CDR1 MDHEN, CDR2 SYDVKM. The sequencing here drew on CD4+ T cells from peripheral blood mononuclear cells, taken before pregnancy. The receptor was isolated from a female donor with multiple sclerosis, enrolled in a pregnancy study. The gene calls are TRBV28 and TRBJ2-7; D is unresolved. CDR3 DNA: TGTGCCAGCAGTTCTGGCCGCTACGAGCAGTACTTC. Its translation: CASSSGRYEQYF.